These 24 T cell receptor beta chains came from one sample sequenced in a study of T cell repertoires in cytomegalovirus infection. No antigens are known for them. TCRdb reprocessed the reads with MiXCR, giving one entry per CDR3 protein. In the table there are about 920,000 distinct CDR3 sequences, under 40% of which are singletons. Sequenced material: cultured CD8+ T cells from PBMCs, taken from culture after CMV antigen stimulation. The receptor set was obtained from a human donor in good health (CMV status not recorded). Some clones in this sample may be carry-over from other donors' samples.

The chain recombines TRBV28 with TRBJ2-1, with 9 positions matching TRBD1. After removal of 3 bases from V and 5 bases from J, the junction contained 5 bases not matched to a gene. The CDR3 length is 15 residues. Per the germline V gene, CDR1 is MDHEN and CDR2 is SYDVKM. The CDR3 DNA sequence: TGTGCCAGCAGTTTCGAAGGGACAGGGAACAATGAGCAGTTCTTC. As protein: CASSFEGTGNNEQFF.

The chain recombines TRBV29-1 with TRBJ1-2; 10 bases align to TRBD1. CDR3 length: 13 residues. Trimming took 6 bases from V and 5 from J; bases not matched to a gene: 6. Germline V gene lookup returns CDR1 SQVTM and CDR2 ANQGSEA. The CDR3 nucleotides read TGCAGCGTAGGACAGGGGGATTATTATGGCTACACCTTC. This translates into CSVGQGDYYGYTF.

The J gene is TRBJ2-7, the V gene TRBV6-6, with D perhaps matching TRBD1 or TRBD2 (6 bases each). The CDR3 consists of 13 residues. Germline-derived CDR1 and CDR2 are MNHNY and SVGAGI (reference sequence). V lost 5 bases, J lost 4 bases, and 12 bases lay in between. The CDR3 reads CASSHRGGYEQYV. The CDR3, as DNA: TGTGCCAGCAGTCACCGAGGGGGGTACGAGCAGTACGTC.

This clonotype was counted only a few times. V and J are TRBV2 and TRBJ1-5, with a tentative D call TRBD1 (6 bases). V shed 2 bases and J shed 5 bases, with 13 bases lying between them. Germline V lookup: CDR1 SNHLY, CDR2 FYNNEI. CDR3 length: 15 residues. CDR3 sequence: CASSEIGGDYQPQHF. For the CDR3, the DNA is TGTGCCAGCAGTGAAATCGGGGGCGACTATCAGCCCCAGCATTTT.

The chain couples TRBV4-3 to TRBJ2-5; D is perhaps TRBD2 (6 bases). Germline values: CDR1 LGHNA, CDR2 YSLEER. Trimming removed 0 bases from V and 5 bases from J, with 13 bases in between. The CDR3 is made up of 15 amino acids. CDR3 nucleotides: TGCGCCAGCAGCCAAGATTGGGGCGGGATGGAGACCCAGTACTTC. The encoded protein is CASSQDWGGMETQYF.

This clonotype was counted only a few times. The V call is TRBV10-2, the J call TRBJ1-1, with 8 bases that match TRBD1. The V and J ends lost 4 bases and 4 bases, in that order; junction bases with no gene match: 2. The germline V gene has CDR1 WSHSY and CDR2 SAAADI. The CDR3 has 13 residues. In nucleotides, the CDR3 is TGCGCCAGCAGTGGACAGGGGATCACTGAAGCTTTCTTT. It specifies CASSGQGITEAFF.

V and J are TRBV12-3 or TRBV12-4 and TRBJ1-2; D not resolved. The CDR3 contains 16 residues. Trimming stripped 1 base from V and 3 bases from J, with 15 bases between. CDR3 residues: CASSLELLPTYYGYTF. CDR3 in DNA: TGTGCCAGCAGTTTAGAGCTCCTGCCCACCTACTATGGCTACACCTTC.

The chain links TRBV7-3 to TRBJ2-3; 8 positions agree with TRBD2. Losses at the gene ends were 4 bases for V and 5 bases for J; bases not matched to a gene: 11. The CDR3 loop spans 16 amino acids. CDR1 SGHTA and CDR2 FQGTGA come from the germline V gene. In DNA, the CDR3 is TGTGCCAGCAGCTCTCTTGGCGGGGGGCGCGGAGATACGCAGTATTTT. The encoded protein is CASSSLGGGRGDTQYF.

This clonotype showed up many times. The chain links TRBV7-6 to TRBJ2-1; 13 positions match TRBD2. The CDR3 runs to 16 residues. Germline loops: CDR1 SGHVS, CDR2 FNYEAQ. Unmatched junction bases numbered 4, after V lost 5 bases and J lost 3 bases. The CDR3 region has the DNA TGTGCCAGCAGCCCGACTAGCGGGGGGATCTACAATGAGCAGTTCTTC. Protein sequence: CASSPTSGGIYNEQFF.

The J gene is TRBJ2-1, the V gene TRBV6-2 or TRBV6-3; TRBD1 or TRBD2 may be the D gene (7 bases each). CDR1 and CDR2 (germline): MNHEY, SVGEGT. The CDR3 covers 17 residues. The V and J ends lost 4 bases and 3 bases respectively, with 19 bases between them. The CDR3 region has the DNA TGTGCCAGCAGTTCCCTAGAGCAGGGGGGGCACTACAATGAGCAGTTCTTC. Amino acid sequence: CASSSLEQGGHYNEQFF.

The chain couples TRBV7-2 to TRBJ1-1, with D perhaps TRBD1 (6 bases). Germline V gene data show CDR1 as SGHTA and CDR2 as FQGNSA. Trimming pared 0 bases from V and 4 bases from J, leaving 21 bases between. This CDR3 spans 18 amino acids. The CDR3 protein is CASSLAPWARGASTEAFF. DNA of the CDR3: TGTGCCAGCAGCTTAGCTCCTTGGGCTCGGGGGGCGAGCACTGAAGCTTTCTTT.

J is TRBJ1-1 and V is TRBV6-8; TRBD1 might be the D (6 bases). This CDR3 has 13 amino acids. Germline CDR1 MNHGY, CDR2 SAAAGT. Between the trimmed V and J ends, which lost 6 bases and 5 bases, there was a span of 13 bases. CDR3: CASSQNRVTEAFF. The CDR3 bases are TGTGCCAGCAGCCAAAACAGGGTTACTGAAGCTTTCTTT.

This clonotype was observed a handful of times. The CDR3 protein is CASSLTGEKETQYF. CDR3 sequence (DNA): TGTGCCAGCAGCTTGACGGGGGAGAAGGAGACCCAGTACTTC. The J gene is TRBJ2-5, the V gene TRBV5-6; D may be TRBD2 (6 bases). V lost 1 base, J lost 5 bases, and 12 bases lay in between. CDR3 length: 14 amino acids. CDR1 SGHDT and CDR2 YYEEEE come from the germline V gene.

This chain links TRBV25-1 with TRBJ1-2; D may be TRBD1 (6 bases). Germline V lookup: CDR1 MGHDK, CDR2 SYGVNS. V lost 3 bases to trimming and J lost 8 bases, with 13 bases between them. The length of the CDR3 is 13 residues. CDR3 region: CASSDSGVLGYTF. In nucleotides, the CDR3 is TGTGCCAGCAGTGATTCAGGGGTTTTGGGCTACACCTTC.

V gene TRBV29-1 combines with J gene TRBJ2-2; D gene ambiguous. CDR1 and CDR2 (germline): SQVTM, ANQGSEA. There are 13 residues in the CDR3. V lost 3 bases and J lost 0, with 5 bases in between. CDR3 bases: TGCAGCGTTGACCAGACGAACACCGGGGAGCTGTTTTTT. Translation gives CSVDQTNTGELFF.

The gene calls are TRBV4-3 and TRBJ1-4; D gene ambiguous. Germline assignment: CDR1 LGHNA and CDR2 YSLEER. This CDR3 spans 19 amino acids. Trimming stripped 1 base from V and 4 bases from J, with 22 bases between. The CDR3 sequence is CASSQVSPTLGLDNEKLFF. The CDR3, as DNA: TGCGCCAGCAGCCAAGTTAGCCCCACCCTCGGGCTAGATAATGAAAAACTGTTTTTT.

This chain uses TRBV7-9 with TRBJ2-7; D might be TRBD1 (5 bases). Per the germline V gene, CDR1 is SEHNR and CDR2 is FQNEAQ (reference sequence). The CDR3 is 15 residues long. Trimming removed 1 base at V and 5 bases at J, with 15 bases between. The chain's CDR3 is CASSLGGRGLNEQYV. The CDR3 DNA reads as TGTGCCAGCAGCTTAGGCGGTAGGGGTTTGAACGAGCAGTACGTC.

The genes are TRBV9 and TRBJ2-2; 8 nucleotides agree with TRBD1. Losses at the gene ends were 4 bases for V and 0 bases for J; bases not matched to a gene: 2. CDR3 size: 15 residues. CDR1 is SGDLS and CDR2 is YYNGEE in the germline V gene. CDR3 protein: CASSTTGANTGELFF. The CDR3 nucleotides are TGTGCCAGCAGCACGACAGGGGCGAACACCGGGGAGCTGTTTTTT.

A note on this clonotype: No conserved phenylalanine or tryptophan is present at the end of the CDR3, so a read error is the likely explanation. The rearrangement links TRBV28 to TRBJ2-1; maybe TRBD2 (5 bases). The CDR3 is made up of 17 amino acids. Germline lookup yields CDR1 MDHEN and CDR2 SYDVKM. V lost 4 bases and J 1 base, leaving 17 bases between the germline ends. The CDR3 region is CASSSTDYPESYNEQFL. CDR3 in DNA: TGTGCCAGCAGTTCCACCGACTATCCAGAATCCTACAATGAGCAGTTCTTA.

There are a few counts of this clonotype. This chain joins TRBV6-5 and TRBJ2-7; D gene ambiguous. Germline values: CDR1 MNHEY, CDR2 SVGAGI. CDR3 size: 14 residues. Trimming cost V 5 bases and J 4 bases, with 15 bases left between them. CDR3 loop: CASSAKRVGYEQYF. CDR3 nucleotides: TGTGCCAGCAGTGCGAAAAGGGTCGGGTACGAGCAGTACTTC.

The table lists this clonotype with a few counts. The rearrangement uses TRBV12-3 or TRBV12-4 and TRBJ1-4; 7 bases agree with TRBD1. This CDR3 contains 22 residues. V lost 3 bases and J lost 5; bases outside the gene matches: 27. CDR3 residues: CASSFSLPKIGTDPQKNEKLFF. DNA of the CDR3: TGTGCCAGCAGTTTTTCCCTCCCGAAAATAGGGACAGACCCGCAGAAAAATGAAAAACTGTTTTTT.

This clonotype was counted ten times or more. The chain is built from TRBV7-6 and TRBJ2-5, with D unclear. The CDR3 is 13 residues long. With 1 base removed from V and 4 bases from J, the gap between germline ends came to 7 bases. Germline-derived CDR1 and CDR2 are SGHVS and FNYEAQ. For the CDR3, the DNA is TGTGCCAGCAGCTTAGAGCTGGGAGAGACCCAGTACTTC. Residues: CASSLELGETQYF.

The rearrangement links TRBV4-1 to TRBJ1-6, with no clear D. The germline gives CDR1 MGHRA, CDR2 YSYEKL. The CDR3 is made up of 13 amino acids. The V end lost 2 bases, the J end lost 10 bases, and 9 bases lay between the germline ends. The CDR3 reads CASSQTPISPLHF. The CDR3 DNA reads TGCGCCAGCAGCCAAACGCCTATCTCACCCCTCCACTTT.

This clonotype was counted only a few times. The chain has TRBV6-5 and TRBJ2-1; TRBD1 matches at 8 bases. With V trimmed by 2 bases and J by 1 base, 4 bases remained unmatched. The CDR3 is 16 amino acids. In germline, CDR1 is MNHEY, CDR2 SVGAGI. Here the CDR3 reads CASSYTTGVSYNEQFF. The CDR3 nucleotides read TGTGCCAGCAGTTACACGACAGGGGTGTCCTACAATGAGCAGTTCTTC.